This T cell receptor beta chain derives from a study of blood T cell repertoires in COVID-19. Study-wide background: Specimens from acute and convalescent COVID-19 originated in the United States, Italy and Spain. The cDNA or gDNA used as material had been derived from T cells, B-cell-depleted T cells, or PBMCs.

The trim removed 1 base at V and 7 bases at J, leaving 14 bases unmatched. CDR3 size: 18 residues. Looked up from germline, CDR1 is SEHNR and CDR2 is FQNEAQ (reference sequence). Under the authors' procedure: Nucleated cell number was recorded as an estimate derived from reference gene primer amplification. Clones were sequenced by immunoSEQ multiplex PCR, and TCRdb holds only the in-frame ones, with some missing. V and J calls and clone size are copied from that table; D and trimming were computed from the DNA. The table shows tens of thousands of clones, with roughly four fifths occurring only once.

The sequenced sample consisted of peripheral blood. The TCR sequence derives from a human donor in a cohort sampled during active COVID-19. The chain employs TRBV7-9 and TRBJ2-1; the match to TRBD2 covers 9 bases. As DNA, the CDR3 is TGTGCCAGCAGCTTAGGAAGGGCTAGCGGGGCCGCCCTGAATGAGCAGTTCTTC. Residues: CASSLGRASGAALNEQFF.